This T cell receptor (beta chain) is drawn from a study of cytomegalovirus exposure and HLA in healthy donors. A multiplex PCR was run with 60 Vbeta primers and 13 Jbeta primers. In the authors' workflow: Later work found around 80 million unique TCR beta chains, with 9.5 million to 12 million shared. The assay was immunoSEQ multiplex PCR, and TCRdb's table has in-frame clones only and misses some. D and trimming were read from the DNA, whereas the V and J calls and clone size are those reported in that table. Its listing shows approximately 79,000 clones. Worth noting for this clone: Its matching antigen is unknown.

Regarding the study as a whole: The authors enumerated over 150 TCR beta chains as linked to cytomegalovirus.

The ends lost 2 bases at V and 4 bases at J; junction bases unmatched: 1. The CDR3 sequence is 14 residues long. Germline V gives CDR1 SGDLS, CDR2 YYNGEE. The source material was PBMCs. The source is a man aged 40-50 years in good health and CMV-seronegative. The chain uses TRBV9 and TRBJ2-1, with 9 positions matching TRBD2. The CDR3 nucleotides read TGTGCCAGCAGCGTTAGCGGGAGTTACAATGAGCAGTTCTTC. It codes for CASSVSGSYNEQFF. Drawing the rest from reference TRBV9 and TRBJ2-1, the complete variable domain is DSGVTQTPKHLITATGQRVTLRCSPRSGDLSVYWYQQSLDQGLQFLIQYYNGEERAKGNILERFSAQQFPDLHSELNLSSLELGDSALYFCASSVSGSYNEQFFGPGTRLTVL.